These 8 T cell receptor beta chains came from one sample sequenced in a study of blood T cell repertoires in COVID-19. Repertoires were generated with immunoSEQ multiplex PCR, while TCRdb's copy carries only in-frame clones and drops some. The data hold fewer than 350,000 clones, with 85% observed a single time. Sequenced material: PBMCs or T cells enriched from blood (not recorded which). The receptors here all came from a woman aged 25-40 years who had been exposed to COVID-19.

The chain is built from TRBV5-5 and TRBJ1-3, with 7 bases matching TRBD1. The junction had 12 bases not matched to a gene; V was cut back by 3 bases and J by 3 bases. Germline CDR1 and CDR2: SGHKS and YYEKEE (reference sequence). This CDR3 contains 17 residues. The CDR3 DNA follows: TGTGCCAGCAGCTCCGGGGGACAGATAAATTTTGGAAACACCATATATTTT. The encoded protein is CASSSGGQINFGNTIYF.

This clone was observed once. The genes are TRBV11-2 and TRBJ2-1; 9 positions agree with TRBD2. Germline values: CDR1 SGHAT, CDR2 FQNNGV. CDR3 length: 14 amino acids. Trimming took 1 base from V and 8 from J; bases not matched to a gene: 3. CDR3 region: CASSLGASGDEQFF. Written as DNA, the CDR3 is TGTGCCAGCAGCTTAGGGGCTAGCGGGGATGAGCAGTTCTTC. Supplemented by reference TRBV11-2 and TRBJ2-1, the full variable domain reads EAGVAQSPRYKIIEKRQSVAFWCNPISGHATLYWYQQILGQGPKLLIQFQNNGVVDDSQLPKDRFSAERLKGVDSTLKIQPAKLEDSAVYLCASSLGASGDEQFFGPGTRLTVL.

The chain employs TRBV12-3 or TRBV12-4 and TRBJ2-1, with 7 bases lining up with TRBD1. The CDR3 has 12 residues. V lost 5 bases to trimming and J lost 10 bases; unmatched junction nucleotides: 5. CDR3: CASSPGGEEQFF. The CDR3 coding sequence is TGTGCCAGCAGTCCAGGGGGAGAGGAGCAGTTCTTC.

The chain has TRBV4-2 and TRBJ1-1; 7 bases match TRBD1. Germline CDR1 reads LGHNA; CDR2 reads YNFKEQ. V was pared by 5 bases and J by 5 bases, with 8 bases of the junction left unmatched. The CDR3 extends over 14 amino acids. The CDR3 loop is CASSELTGRTEAFF. The CDR3 DNA reads as TGTGCCAGCAGCGAATTGACAGGGAGGACTGAAGCTTTCTTT.

The chain has TRBV10-1 and TRBJ1-1; D is perhaps TRBD1 (6 bases). CDR1 is WNHNN and CDR2 is SYGVQD in the germline V gene (reference sequence). V was shortened by 7 bases and J by 7 bases, with 10 bases between the two germline ends. The CDR3 contains 11 residues. CDR3 bases: TGCGCCAGCAAGGGGGATGGTGAAGCTTTCTTT. It translates to CASKGDGEAFF.

V is TRBV6-5 and J is TRBJ2-7, with 7 bases fitting TRBD1. V was clipped by 2 bases and J by 6 bases; unmatched bases: 10. Germline values: CDR1 MNHEY, CDR2 SVGAGI. CDR3 length equals 15 residues. Here the CDR3 reads CASSYGGRGFGEQYF. CDR3 nucleotide sequence: TGTGCCAGCAGTTACGGTGGCAGGGGGTTTGGCGAGCAGTACTTC.

The CDR3 nucleotides read TGTGCCAGCAAGGGGGTCACAAGGAACACTGAAGCTTTCTTT. Amino acid sequence: CASKGVTRNTEAFF. The genes are TRBV6-5 and TRBJ1-1; maybe TRBD1 (6 bases). The CDR3 runs 14 residues. V lost 7 bases and J lost 1, with 13 bases in between. From germline, CDR1 is MNHEY and CDR2 SVGAGI.

This chain uses TRBV19 with TRBJ2-5; tentative D call: TRBD2 (6 bases). V was pared by 3 bases and J by 5 bases, with 10 bases between. The CDR3 has 13 residues. Germline V gene lookup returns CDR1 LNHDA and CDR2 SQIVND (reference sequence). CDR3 sequence (DNA): TGTGCCAGTAGTATGGGCGGAGGGGAGACCCAGTACTTC. Its protein is CASSMGGGETQYF.